The clone carrying this T cell receptor (beta chain) occurred a few times. The entry originates in a study of blood T cell repertoires in COVID-19. TCRdb keeps only in-frame clones here, not all; method: immunoSEQ multiplex PCR. This table holds under 350,000 clones, 86% found once. CDR3 length equals 16 residues. V was clipped by 5 bases and J by 4 bases; unmatched bases: 11. In germline, CDR1 is SGHAT, CDR2 FQNNGV. Material: PBMCs or T cells enriched from blood (not recorded which). The V and J genes are TRBV11-2 and TRBJ2-7, with 10 bases that match TRBD2. The TCR sequence derives from a middle-aged woman with acute COVID-19. CDR3 DNA sequence: TGTGCCAGCAGCCTCCGGCTCGGACTAGCGGTATACGAGCAGTACTTC. It translates to CASSLRLGLAVYEQYF.